These 22 T cell receptor beta chains were all obtained from the same sample, sequenced in a study of cytomegalovirus exposure and HLA in healthy donors. The data were produced by immunoSEQ multiplex PCR, yet TCRdb's version contains in-frame clones alone and is incomplete. This sample has roughly 250,000 clones; around 85% occur once, and the top ten carry around 1.2%. The sample consisted of PBMCs. The receptors originated from a woman younger than 45 in good health and CMV-seropositive.

The CDR3 DNA follows: TGTGCCAGCAGTCGCCGGGACTCGAACTACGAGCAGTACTTC. Encoded protein: CASSRRDSNYEQYF. The chain recombines TRBV6-5 with TRBJ2-7, with D possibly TRBD2 on 6 matching bases. This CDR3 region has 14 residues. Germline V CDR1 and CDR2: MNHEY, SVGAGI. V lost 5 bases and J lost 3, with 14 bases in between.

CDR3 DNA: TGCGCCAGCAGCTTGACTACAGGGGGCAGTGGCTACACCTTC. Translation gives CASSLTTGGSGYTF. This chain links TRBV5-1 with TRBJ1-2; 9 nucleotides match TRBD1. The CDR3 consists of 14 residues. V shed 1 base and J 7 bases; nucleotides not matched to a gene: 5. Germline values: CDR1 SGHRS, CDR2 YFSETQ. Looking up the rest from reference TRBV5-1 and TRBJ1-2 gives the full variable domain: KAGVTQTPRYLIKTRGQQVTLSCSPISGHRSVSWYQQTPGQGLQFLFEYFSETQRNKGNFPGRFSGRQFSNSRSEMNVSTLELGDSALYLCASSLTTGGSGYTFGSGTRLTVV.

The rearrangement joins TRBV5-1 to TRBJ2-7; D may be TRBD2 (5 bases). V was pared by 0 bases and J by 0 bases, with 10 bases between. Germline-derived CDR1 and CDR2 are SGHRS and YFSETQ. The CDR3 loop spans 15 amino acids. The CDR3 DNA sequence: TGCGCCAGCAGCTTGGCGCCGGGGAGCTCCTACGAGCAGTACTTC. This sequence encodes CASSLAPGSSYEQYF.

The chain has TRBV7-8 and TRBJ2-7, with 11 nucleotides matching TRBD2. V was pared by 6 bases and J by 7 bases, with 14 bases of the junction left unmatched. The CDR3 length is 16 residues. Germline loops: CDR1 SGHVS, CDR2 FQNEAQ. The CDR3 loop is CASSPLGLAVLGEQYF. DNA of the CDR3: TGTGCCAGCAGTCCCTTGGGACTAGCGGTTCTAGGTGAGCAGTACTTC.

The rearrangement uses TRBV10-2 and TRBJ2-5; D possibly corresponds to TRBD1 (6 bases). Germline V gene data show CDR1 as WSHSY and CDR2 as SAAADI. V lost 5 bases and J 2 bases, leaving 12 bases between the germline ends. The CDR3 is 14 amino acids. The CDR3 coding sequence is TGCGCCAGCAGTCTCCGGACAGTACAAGAGACCCAGTACTTC. As protein: CASSLRTVQETQYF.

V usage is TRBV9 and J usage is TRBJ2-5; TRBD2 aligns across 8 bases. CDR1 SGDLS and CDR2 YYNGEE come from the germline V gene. This CDR3 region has 16 residues. The ends lost 4 bases at V and 4 bases at J; junction bases unmatched: 12. The CDR3 bases are TGTGCCAGCAGCCCCAACCCGGGACTAGGTCGAGAGACCCAGTACTTC. This encodes CASSPNPGLGRETQYF. Supplemented by reference TRBV9 and TRBJ2-5, the full variable domain reads DSGVTQTPKHLITATGQRVTLRCSPRSGDLSVYWYQQSLDQGLQFLIQYYNGEERAKGNILERFSAQQFPDLHSELNLSSLELGDSALYFCASSPNPGLGRETQYFGPGTRLLVL.

The chain links TRBV11-2 to TRBJ1-5, with D perhaps matching TRBD1 (6 bases). The CDR3 covers 14 residues. Germline lookup yields CDR1 SGHAT and CDR2 FQNNGV. V dropped 3 bases and J dropped 3 bases, with 9 bases sitting between them. CDR3 sequence: CASSFTGPNQPQHF. Written as DNA, the CDR3 is TGTGCCAGCAGCTTCACAGGGCCCAATCAGCCCCAGCATTTT.

This clone was detected only a few times. The J gene is TRBJ1-1, the V gene TRBV30, with 7 nucleotides matching TRBD1. Germline V gene sequence: CDR1 GTSNPN, CDR2 SVGIG (reference sequence). The V gene end was trimmed by 8 bases and the J gene end by 5 bases; junction bases not matched to a gene: 5. The CDR3 has 11 residues. CDR3 residues: CAADRETEAFF. In DNA, the CDR3 is TGTGCCGCAGACAGGGAAACTGAAGCTTTCTTT. Drawing the rest from reference TRBV30 and TRBJ1-1, the complete variable domain is SQTIHQWPATLVQPVGSPLSLECTVEGTSNPNLYWYRQAAGRGLQLLFYSVGIGQISSEVPQNLSASRPQDRQFILSSKKLLLSDSGFYLCAADRETEAFFGQGTRLTVV.

The gene calls are TRBV6-1 and TRBJ1-2; D may be TRBD1 (5 bases). The length of the CDR3 is 12 residues. Deletions cut 7 bases from V and 4 bases from J, with 10 bases between. The germline V gene encodes CDR1 MNHNS and CDR2 SASEGT. CDR3: CASIRVSYGYTF. For the CDR3, the DNA is TGTGCCAGCATCAGGGTATCCTATGGCTACACCTTC.

V and J are TRBV5-1 and TRBJ2-1; maybe TRBD2 (7 bases). The CDR3 consists of 15 residues. V lost 5 bases and J 2 bases, leaving 14 bases between the germline ends. Germline CDR1 SGHRS, CDR2 YFSETQ. In DNA, the CDR3 is TGCGCCAGCAGTTTCTTAGGGGGGGCCTACAATGAGCAGTTCTTC. Translating gives CASSFLGGAYNEQFF.

The gene calls are TRBV7-9 and TRBJ1-1; TRBD1 matches at 8 bases. CDR3 size: 16 residues. Germline V gene sequence: CDR1 SEHNR, CDR2 FQNEAQ (reference sequence). V lost 5 bases, J lost 1 base, and 9 bases stayed unmatched. The CDR3 loop is CASSVMTGAGNTEAFF. In nucleotides, the CDR3 is TGTGCCAGCAGCGTGATGACAGGGGCAGGGAACACTGAAGCTTTCTTT.

This clone was seen a single time. This chain links TRBV5-8 with TRBJ1-5; D is ambiguous. The V gene's germline CDR1 is SGHTS and CDR2 YDEGEE. The V gene lost 4 bases and the J gene lost 2 bases, with 10 bases spanning the gap. This CDR3 spans 14 amino acids. CDR3 bases: TGTGCCAGCAGCGTGGACTTCCGCAATCAGCCCCAGCATTTT. Its protein is CASSVDFRNQPQHF.

The chain employs TRBV7-9 and TRBJ1-2, with D possibly being TRBD1 (5 bases). V gave up 5 bases and J gave up 2 bases, with 12 bases separating them. The CDR3 consists of 14 residues. CDR1 is SEHNR, CDR2 FQNEAQ, per germline (reference sequence). This CDR3 reads CASSDQTDNYGYTF. In DNA form, the CDR3 reads TGTGCCAGCAGCGATCAGACAGACAACTATGGCTACACCTTC. Using reference TRBV7-9 and TRBJ1-2 for the parts outside the CDR3, the full variable domain is DTGVSQNPRHKITKRGQNVTFRCDPISEHNRLYWYRQTLGQGPEFLTYFQNEAQLEKSRLLSDRFSAERPKGSFSTLEIQRTEQGDSAMYLCASSDQTDNYGYTFGSGTRLTVV.

The chain joins TRBV19 to TRBJ2-7; TRBD1 matches at 7 bases. The CDR3 is 15 amino acids. The germline gives CDR1 LNHDA, CDR2 SQIVND (reference sequence). V was clipped by 3 bases and J by 3 bases; unmatched bases: 8. CDR3 sequence: CASSMAGTEYYEQYF. For the CDR3, the DNA is TGTGCCAGTAGTATGGCCGGGACAGAGTACTACGAGCAGTACTTC.

The chain joins TRBV25-1 to TRBJ2-7; 8 nucleotides align to TRBD1. V lost 3 bases and J lost 5; bases outside the gene matches: 6. CDR3 size: 14 residues. Looked up from germline, CDR1 is MGHDK and CDR2 is SYGVNS. CDR3 in DNA: TGTGCCAGCAGTGATCACAGGGGGGTGGACGAGCAGTACTTC. Amino acid sequence: CASSDHRGVDEQYF.

The chain couples TRBV12-5 to TRBJ1-2; D is possibly TRBD1 (5 bases). Trimming stripped 1 base from V and 4 bases from J, with 16 bases between. The CDR3 runs 16 residues. Per the germline V gene, CDR1 is LGHNT and CDR2 is FRNRAP. In DNA, the CDR3 is TGTGCTAGTGGTTTGGGACGCCCCGGGGGGAGCTATGGCTACACCTTC. Its translation: CASGLGRPGGSYGYTF. The full variable domain, completed using reference TRBV12-5 and TRBJ1-2, is DARVTQTPRHKVTEMGQEVTMRCQPILGHNTVFWYRQTMMQGLELLAYFRNRAPLDDSGMPKDRFSAEMPDATLATLKIQPSEPRDSAVYFCASGLGRPGGSYGYTFGSGTRLTVV.

V and J are TRBV13 and TRBJ1-2, with no clear D. Looked up from germline, CDR1 is PRHDT and CDR2 is FYEKMQ (reference sequence). The V and J ends lost 5 bases and 8 bases respectively, with 21 bases between them. CDR3 length: 15 amino acids. This CDR3 reads CASSGNGGSAEGYTF. In DNA, the CDR3 is TGTGCCAGCAGCGGTAACGGTGGTTCCGCGGAGGGCTACACCTTC.

This clone was observed a handful of times. This chain links TRBV10-3 with TRBJ1-1; 7 bases are shared with TRBD1. With V trimmed by 11 bases and J by 9 bases, 15 bases remained unmatched. The V gene's germline CDR1 is ENHRY and CDR2 SYGVKD. The CDR3 is made up of 13 amino acids. CDR3 sequence reads: CAAGYGTDIKAFF. The CDR3 DNA reads as TGTGCCGCTGGTTACGGGACAGATATTAAAGCTTTCTTT.

The chain recombines TRBV30 with TRBJ1-1, with D perhaps matching TRBD1 (5 bases). Germline V lookup: CDR1 GTSNPN, CDR2 SVGIG (reference sequence). The germline V and J ends were trimmed by 4 bases and 4 bases, with 13 bases remaining between them. The CDR3 extends over 13 amino acids. This CDR3 is CAWKGFDSTEAFF. The CDR3 DNA reads TGTGCCTGGAAGGGGTTCGATAGCACTGAAGCTTTCTTT.

The chain couples TRBV2 to TRBJ2-5, with 11 bases that match TRBD1. J lost 5 bases, V lost 5 bases, and 4 bases had no gene match. The germline V gene encodes CDR1 SNHLY and CDR2 FYNNEI. The CDR3 totals 14 residues. The DNA for the CDR3 is TGTGCCAGCAGTCGGGACAGGGGGGTGGAGACCCAGTACTTC. It encodes CASSRDRGVETQYF.

The chain combines TRBV18 with TRBJ2-7, with 7 bases fitting TRBD1. Germline lookup yields CDR1 KGHSH and CDR2 LQKENI. The CDR3 totals 14 residues. Trimming at V came to 4 bases and at J to 1 base, leaving 4 bases not matched to a gene. In DNA, the CDR3 is TGTGCCAGCTCACAGGACAGGTCTTCCTACGAGCAGTACTTC. Its protein is CASSQDRSSYEQYF.

The V and J genes are TRBV10-1 and TRBJ2-5, with D possibly being TRBD2 (6 bases). There are 13 residues in the CDR3. Germline assignment: CDR1 WNHNN and CDR2 SYGVQD (reference sequence). The V end lost 8 bases, the J end lost 2 bases, and 12 bases lay between the germline ends. In DNA, the CDR3 is TGCGCCAGCTCGGGAGCCGGACAAGAGACCCAGTACTTC. Residues: CASSGAGQETQYF.